One sample yielded the 30 T cell receptor beta chains listed below, sequenced in a study of cytomegalovirus exposure and HLA in healthy donors. Use of 60 Vbeta and 13 Jbeta primers characterized the PCR. The repertoire was sequenced with immunoSEQ multiplex PCR; TCRdb's copy has only in-frame clones and lacks some. The top ten clones hold 2.5% to 3.5% of a sample with 130,000 to 150,000 clones, more than 60% of them seen once. Source material: PBMCs. The receptor set was obtained from a male donor in good health and CMV-seronegative.

This clone was detected a few times. This sequence joins TRBV4-1 and TRBJ1-4; 9 bases map to TRBD1. The germline CDR1 and CDR2 sequences are MGHRA and YSYEKL. V gave up 7 bases and J gave up 10 bases; unmatched junction bases: 16. The length of the CDR3 is 16 residues. CDR3 nucleotides: TGCGCCAGCACGGGACTCCGGACAGGGGAGCTTGGAAAACTGTTTTTT. This translates into CASTGLRTGELGKLFF.

The chain joins TRBV7-9 to TRBJ1-2; D ambiguous. Germline V gene data show CDR1 as SEHNR and CDR2 as FQNEAQ (reference sequence). Trimming shortened V by 1 base and J by 4 bases, and 13 bases separated the two germline ends. There are 15 residues in the CDR3. The CDR3 spells CASSLGGISAYGYTF. DNA of the CDR3: TGTGCCAGCAGCTTAGGTGGAATAAGCGCCTATGGCTACACCTTC.

This clone was counted only a few times. J is TRBJ2-5 and V is TRBV6-5; 7 bases agree with TRBD1. This CDR3 has 15 residues. The V gene end was trimmed by 2 bases and the J gene end by 3 bases; junction bases not matched to a gene: 6. Germline V lookup: CDR1 MNHEY, CDR2 SVGAGI. The CDR3: CASSYDRARKETQYF. In DNA, the CDR3 is TGTGCCAGCAGTTACGACAGGGCGCGGAAAGAGACCCAGTACTTC.

V and J are TRBV5-8 and TRBJ1-3, with D maybe TRBD1 (5 bases). The germline V and J ends were trimmed by 2 bases and 0 bases, with 12 bases remaining between them. The V gene's germline CDR1 is SGHTS and CDR2 YDEGEE. This CDR3 spans 16 amino acids. CDR3 coding DNA: TGTGCCAGCAGCTTCAGGGTTGGAGTCTCTGGAAACACCATATATTTT. Residues: CASSFRVGVSGNTIYF.

In its sample, this clone was seen once. This rearrangement joins TRBV5-1 to TRBJ2-5; the match to TRBD2 covers 9 bases. This CDR3 has 15 amino acids. The J segment lost 2 bases and the V segment lost 4 bases, leaving 6 bases of the junction unmatched. The germline CDR1 and CDR2 sequences are SGHRS and YFSETQ. In DNA form, the CDR3 reads TGCGCCAGCAGCCGAAGGACTAGCGAACAAGAGACCCAGTACTTC. Residues: CASSRRTSEQETQYF.

The rearrangement joins TRBV30 to TRBJ1-3, with 8 bases fitting TRBD1. Germline lookup yields CDR1 GTSNPN and CDR2 SVGIG (reference sequence). The CDR3 covers 14 residues. With V trimmed by 5 bases and J by 0 bases, 3 bases remained unmatched. The CDR3: CAWQGQVSGNTIYF. Written as DNA, the CDR3 is TGTGCCTGGCAGGGACAGGTCTCTGGAAACACCATATATTTT.

This chain joins TRBV5-1 and TRBJ2-5; the match to TRBD2 covers 9 bases. Germline V gene lookup returns CDR1 SGHRS and CDR2 YFSETQ. J gave up 5 bases and V 2 bases, and 7 bases lay outside the gene matches. The CDR3 runs to 15 residues. CDR3 residues: CASSFAPSGTETQYF. The CDR3 region has the DNA TGCGCCAGCAGCTTCGCGCCTAGCGGGACGGAGACCCAGTACTTC.

The chain couples TRBV4-1 to TRBJ1-6; D unresolved. The length of the CDR3 is 17 residues. Germline assignment: CDR1 MGHRA and CDR2 YSYEKL. Deletions cut 4 bases from V and 7 bases from J, with 20 bases between. The CDR3 nucleotides read TGCGCCAGCAGCCGCCCGGACCCGGGAGGCGGGAATTCACCCCTCCACTTT. This encodes CASSRPDPGGGNSPLHF.

Written as DNA, the CDR3 is TGTGCCAGCAGCTTTTCCGGGACTAGCGGGAACTACGAGCAGTACTTC. This encodes CASSFSGTSGNYEQYF. The chain couples TRBV9 to TRBJ2-7, with TRBD2 identical over 13 bases. CDR3 length equals 16 residues. The V segment lost 4 bases and the J segment 3 bases; nucleotides outside the gene matches: 7. Looked up from germline, CDR1 is SGDLS and CDR2 is YYNGEE.

This clone appeared a few times. The chain is built from TRBV28 and TRBJ1-3; 7 bases map to TRBD1. Unmatched junction bases numbered 1, after V lost 8 bases and J lost 0 bases. The CDR3 is 13 amino acids. CDR1 is MDHEN and CDR2 is SYDVKM in the germline V gene. CDR3 coding DNA: TGTGCCAGCCACAGGGGCTCTGGAAACACCATATATTTT. Translating gives CASHRGSGNTIYF.

V gene TRBV7-9 combines with J gene TRBJ2-1, with 12 bases that match TRBD2. The CDR3 is made up of 17 amino acids. Trimming at V came to 5 bases and at J to 5 bases, leaving 10 bases not matched to a gene. CDR1 is SEHNR and CDR2 is FQNEAQ in the germline V gene (reference sequence). CDR3 loop: CASSALAGGLANNEQFF. The CDR3 DNA is TGTGCCAGCAGCGCCCTAGCGGGAGGGCTCGCTAACAATGAGCAGTTCTTC.

The chain recombines TRBV5-4 with TRBJ2-3, with 7 bases aligning to TRBD2. With 4 bases clipped from V and 5 bases from J, the junction kept 16 bases outside the gene matches. Germline V CDR1 and CDR2: SGHNT, YYREEE (reference sequence). The CDR3 has 17 residues. The DNA of the CDR3 is TGTGCCAGCAGCCGAGATAGCGGGTTCATTGTTGGAGATACGCAGTATTTT. This codes for CASSRDSGFIVGDTQYF.

A few counts support this clone. The gene calls are TRBV9 and TRBJ1-5; 11 nucleotides agree with TRBD1. Trimming took 3 bases from V and 6 from J; bases not matched to a gene: 2. Germline V gene data show CDR1 as SGDLS and CDR2 as YYNGEE. The length of the CDR3 is 14 residues. The CDR3 loop reads CASSGGTGGQPQHF. In DNA form, the CDR3 reads TGTGCCAGCAGCGGAGGGACAGGGGGTCAGCCCCAGCATTTT.

This chain links TRBV18 with TRBJ1-2; 9 bases are a match to TRBD1. Losses at the gene ends were 3 bases for V and 7 bases for J; bases not matched to a gene: 3. The CDR3 loop spans 13 amino acids. CDR1 is KGHSH and CDR2 is LQKENI in the germline V gene. CDR3 amino acids: CASSPGQGGGYTF. DNA of the CDR3: TGTGCCAGCTCACCGGGACAGGGAGGTGGCTACACCTTC.

The V gene is TRBV9, the J gene TRBJ2-1; D gene ambiguous. The CDR3 runs to 13 residues. The germline V gene encodes CDR1 SGDLS and CDR2 YYNGEE. Trimming pared 4 bases from V and 0 bases from J, leaving 5 bases between. The CDR3 reads CASSPSSYNEQFF. In DNA, the CDR3 is TGTGCCAGCAGCCCGAGCTCCTACAATGAGCAGTTCTTC.

This clone occurred a few times. J is TRBJ1-2 and V is TRBV19; no clear D. V was cut by 3 bases and J by 4 bases, with 6 bases left in between. CDR1 is LNHDA, CDR2 SQIVND, per germline (reference sequence). The CDR3 loop spans 12 amino acids. CDR3 loop: CASSINSYGYTF. As DNA, the CDR3 is TGTGCCAGTAGTATTAACAGCTATGGCTACACCTTC.

J is TRBJ1-1 and V is TRBV29-1; 9 positions match TRBD1. The CDR3 totals 14 residues. Germline V CDR1 and CDR2: SQVTM, ANQGSEA. V lost 3 bases and J lost 7; bases outside the gene matches: 9. CDR3 nucleotide sequence: TGCAGCGTTGACAAGGGACAGGGCAATCTTGAAGCTTTCTTT. Translation gives CSVDKGQGNLEAFF.

The chain recombines TRBV10-3 with TRBJ2-1, with 11 bases aligning to TRBD1. The CDR3 extends over 13 amino acids. Trimming took 7 bases from V and 13 from J; bases not matched to a gene: 9. Germline-derived CDR1 and CDR2 are ENHRY and SYGVKD. The CDR3 spells CAINPDRGQTQFF. The CDR3 DNA sequence: TGTGCCATCAACCCGGACAGGGGGCAAACTCAGTTCTTC.

The genes are TRBV13 and TRBJ2-7; D ambiguous. CDR3 length: 13 residues. Looked up from germline, CDR1 is PRHDT and CDR2 is FYEKMQ (reference sequence). Between the trimmed V and J ends, which lost 5 bases and 5 bases, there was a span of 13 bases. In DNA, the CDR3 is TGTGCCAGCAGCCACTCGAGCGTTAACGAGCAGTACTTC. This encodes CASSHSSVNEQYF.

J is TRBJ1-5 and V is TRBV19, with a tentative D call TRBD1 (6 bases). Trimming pared 6 bases from V and 3 bases from J, leaving 21 bases between. Germline CDR1 reads LNHDA; CDR2 reads SQIVND (reference sequence). The CDR3 is 17 residues long. CDR3 DNA: TGTGCCAGTAGAACCGGGACAACCCGAGGGGACAATCAGCCCCAGCATTTT. This codes for CASRTGTTRGDNQPQHF.

This clone was recorded only once. The rearrangement links TRBV5-1 to TRBJ1-2; D not certain. This CDR3 has 13 amino acids. Looked up from germline, CDR1 is SGHRS and CDR2 is YFSETQ. Trimming cost V 4 bases and J 8 bases, with 15 bases left between them. CDR3: CASSTGGKLGYTF. The CDR3 bases are TGCGCCAGCAGCACGGGAGGGAAGCTGGGCTACACCTTC.

CDR3 nucleotides: TGTGCCAGCAGCTTCCCCCTCGGGACGCAGTATTTT. As protein: CASSFPLGTQYF. The V and J genes are TRBV11-3 and TRBJ2-3; D ambiguous. Germline loops: CDR1 SGHNT, CDR2 YENEEA. Trimming removed 3 bases from V and 9 bases from J, with 10 bases in between. The CDR3 consists of 12 residues. The variable domain in full, with the rest retrieved from reference TRBV11-3 and TRBJ2-3, is EAGVVQSPRYKIIEKKQPVAFWCNPISGHNTLYWYLQNLGQGPELLIRYENEEAVDDSQLPKDRFSAERLKGVDSTLKIQPAELGDSAVYLCASSFPLGTQYFGPGTRLTVL.

The V gene is TRBV18, the J gene TRBJ2-7, with TRBD1 matching 8 bases. Germline-derived CDR1 and CDR2 are KGHSH and LQKENI. After removal of 3 bases from V and 1 base from J, the junction contained 5 bases not matched to a gene. The CDR3 is made up of 15 amino acids. The CDR3 sequence: CASSPGTGTSYEQYF. The CDR3 DNA reads TGTGCCAGCTCACCCGGGACAGGTACTTCCTACGAGCAGTACTTC. The variable domain in full, completed from reference TRBV18 and TRBJ2-7, reads NAGVMQNPRHLVRRRGQEARLRCSPMKGHSHVYWYRQLPEEGLKFMVYLQKENIIDESGMPKERFSAEFPKEGPSILRIQQVVRGDSAAYFCASSPGTGTSYEQYFGPGTRLTVT.

This clone turned up a few times. J is TRBJ2-1 and V is TRBV5-1; D is unclear. This CDR3 is built from 15 residues. CDR1 is SGHRS, CDR2 YFSETQ, per germline. Deletions cut 0 bases from V and 6 bases from J, with 13 bases between. The CDR3 sequence is CASSLVGSSSNEQFF. CDR3 DNA: TGCGCCAGCAGCTTGGTGGGTAGTAGCTCCAATGAGCAGTTCTTC.

The chain is built from TRBV18 and TRBJ2-3, with 7 bases identical to TRBD1. CDR1 and CDR2 from the germline V gene are KGHSH and LQKENI. V shed 5 bases, J shed 2 bases, and the junction held 7 bases outside the gene matches. The CDR3 has 15 residues. This CDR3 reads CASSWTTGSTDTQYF. The CDR3 coding sequence is TGTGCCAGCTCATGGACGACAGGGTCCACAGATACGCAGTATTTT.

This sequence joins TRBV29-1 and TRBJ2-2, with 8 bases fitting TRBD2. This CDR3 region has 13 residues. In germline, CDR1 is SQVTM, CDR2 ANQGSEA. CDR3 DNA: TGCGGAGGACTAGCCTCCTTGAGGGGGGAGCTGTTTTTT. Amino acid sequence: CGGLASLRGELFF.

V is TRBV7-3 and J is TRBJ2-7, with TRBD2 as a possible D gene (6 bases). The CDR3 has 15 residues. The V end lost 2 bases, the J end lost 2 bases, and 13 bases lay between the germline ends. Germline V gene sequence: CDR1 SGHTA, CDR2 FQGTGA. CDR3 residues: CASSLGAGTTYEQYF. Written as DNA, the CDR3 is TGTGCCAGCAGCTTAGGGGCGGGGACGACCTACGAGCAGTACTTC.

The chain carries TRBV27 and TRBJ1-4; no clear D. Deletions cut 5 bases from V and 2 bases from J, with 21 bases between. The CDR3 has 18 amino acids. Germline V gene lookup returns CDR1 MNHEY and CDR2 SMNVEV (reference sequence). The CDR3 DNA follows: TGTGCCAGCAGTCCGCCCAAGGTCGGGGTGTTGACTAATGAAAAACTGTTTTTT. It translates to CASSPPKVGVLTNEKLFF.

The J gene is TRBJ2-7, the V gene TRBV5-4; unclear D gene. V lost 0 bases and J lost 0, with 10 bases in between. Looked up from germline, CDR1 is SGHNT and CDR2 is YYREEE (reference sequence). This CDR3 spans 15 amino acids. The CDR3 DNA reads as TGTGCCAGCAGCTTGGACCAGGTCATCTCCTACGAGCAGTACTTC. Translating gives CASSLDQVISYEQYF.

The chain joins TRBV15 to TRBJ1-2; D uncertain. Germline CDR1 LNHNV, CDR2 YYDKDF (reference sequence). The CDR3 runs to 14 residues. V shed 0 bases and J shed 8 bases, with 13 bases lying between them. CDR3 protein: CATSRDAGGSGYTF. The CDR3 region has the DNA TGTGCCACCAGCAGAGATGCGGGCGGAAGCGGCTACACCTTC.